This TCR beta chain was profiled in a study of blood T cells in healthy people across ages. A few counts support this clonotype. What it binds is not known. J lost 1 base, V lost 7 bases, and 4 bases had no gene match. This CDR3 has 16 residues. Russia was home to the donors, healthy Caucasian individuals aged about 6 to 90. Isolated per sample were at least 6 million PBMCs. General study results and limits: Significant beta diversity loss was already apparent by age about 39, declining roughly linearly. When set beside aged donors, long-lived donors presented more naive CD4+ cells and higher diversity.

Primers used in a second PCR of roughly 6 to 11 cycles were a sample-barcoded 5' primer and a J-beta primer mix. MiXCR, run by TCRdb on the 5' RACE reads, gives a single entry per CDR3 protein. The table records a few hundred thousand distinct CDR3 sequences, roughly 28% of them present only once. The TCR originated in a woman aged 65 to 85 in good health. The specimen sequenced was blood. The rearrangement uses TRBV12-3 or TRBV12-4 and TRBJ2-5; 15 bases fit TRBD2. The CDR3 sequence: CASKRTSGGAQETQYF. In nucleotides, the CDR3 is TGTGCCAGCAAAAGGACTAGCGGGGGGGCCCAAGAGACCCAGTACTTC.